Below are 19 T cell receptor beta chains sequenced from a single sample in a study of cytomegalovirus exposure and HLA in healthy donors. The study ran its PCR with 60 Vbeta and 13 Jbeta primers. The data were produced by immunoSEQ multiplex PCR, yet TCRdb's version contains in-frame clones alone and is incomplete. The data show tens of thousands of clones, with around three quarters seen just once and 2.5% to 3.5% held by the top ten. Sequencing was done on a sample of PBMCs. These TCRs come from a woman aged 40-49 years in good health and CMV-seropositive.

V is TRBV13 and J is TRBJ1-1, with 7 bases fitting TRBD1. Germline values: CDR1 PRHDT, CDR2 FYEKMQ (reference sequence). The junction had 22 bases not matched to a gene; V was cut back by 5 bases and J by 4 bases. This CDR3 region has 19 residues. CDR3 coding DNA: TGTGCCAGCAGCCTCACCCCAAGACAGGGCCGAGGACGACGCACTGAAGCTTTCTTT. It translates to CASSLTPRQGRGRRTEAFF.

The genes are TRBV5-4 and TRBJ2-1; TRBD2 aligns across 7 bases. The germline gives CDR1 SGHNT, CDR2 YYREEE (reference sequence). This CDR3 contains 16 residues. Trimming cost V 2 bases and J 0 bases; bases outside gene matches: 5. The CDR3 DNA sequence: TGTGCCAGCAGCTTAAGCGGGGCCAGCTCCTACAATGAGCAGTTCTTC. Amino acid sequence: CASSLSGASSYNEQFF.

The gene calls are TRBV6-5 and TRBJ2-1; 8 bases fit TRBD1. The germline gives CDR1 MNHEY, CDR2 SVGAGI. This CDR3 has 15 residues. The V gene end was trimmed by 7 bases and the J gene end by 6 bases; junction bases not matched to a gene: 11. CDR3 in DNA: TGTGCCAGCACCCTGGACAGGGCTGGGGTCAATGAGCAGTTCTTC. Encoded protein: CASTLDRAGVNEQFF.

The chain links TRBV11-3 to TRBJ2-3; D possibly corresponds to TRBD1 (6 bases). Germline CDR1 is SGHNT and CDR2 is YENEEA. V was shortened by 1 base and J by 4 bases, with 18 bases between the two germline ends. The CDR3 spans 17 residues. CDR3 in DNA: TGTGCCAGCAGCTTAGGGAGGACTTTGGGGGCCCCAGATACGCAGTATTTT. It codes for CASSLGRTLGAPDTQYF. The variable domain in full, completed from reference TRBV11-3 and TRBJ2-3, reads EAGVVQSPRYKIIEKKQPVAFWCNPISGHNTLYWYLQNLGQGPELLIRYENEEAVDDSQLPKDRFSAERLKGVDSTLKIQPAELGDSAVYLCASSLGRTLGAPDTQYFGPGTRLTVL.

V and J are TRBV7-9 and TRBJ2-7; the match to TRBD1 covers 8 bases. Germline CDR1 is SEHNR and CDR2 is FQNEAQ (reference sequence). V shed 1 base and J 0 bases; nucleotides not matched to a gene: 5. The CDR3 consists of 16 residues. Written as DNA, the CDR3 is TGTGCCAGCAGCTTAGTCTGGGACAGGAGCTCCTACGAGCAGTACTTC. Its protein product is CASSLVWDRSSYEQYF. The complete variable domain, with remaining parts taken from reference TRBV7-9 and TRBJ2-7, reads DTGVSQNPRHKITKRGQNVTFRCDPISEHNRLYWYRQTLGQGPEFLTYFQNEAQLEKSRLLSDRFSAERPKGSFSTLEIQRTEQGDSAMYLCASSLVWDRSSYEQYFGPGTRLTVT.

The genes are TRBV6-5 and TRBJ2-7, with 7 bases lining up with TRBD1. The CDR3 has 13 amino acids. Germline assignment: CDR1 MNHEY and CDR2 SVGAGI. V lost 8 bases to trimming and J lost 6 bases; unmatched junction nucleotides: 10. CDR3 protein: CASGPGQQFEQYF. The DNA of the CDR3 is TGTGCCAGCGGCCCGGGACAGCAATTCGAGCAGTACTTC.

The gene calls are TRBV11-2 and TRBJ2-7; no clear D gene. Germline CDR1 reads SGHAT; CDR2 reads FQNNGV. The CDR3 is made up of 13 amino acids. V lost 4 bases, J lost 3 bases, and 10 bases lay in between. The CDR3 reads CASSSGLGYEQYF. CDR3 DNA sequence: TGTGCCAGCAGCTCGGGTCTTGGCTACGAGCAGTACTTC.

CDR3 DNA: TGCGCCAGCAGCTACAGGGCCGGGGGGAATGAGCAGTTCTTC. Protein sequence: CASSYRAGGNEQFF. This chain links TRBV5-1 with TRBJ2-1, with D tentatively TRBD2 (7 bases). There are 14 residues in the CDR3. V gave up 3 bases and J gave up 7 bases, with 14 bases separating them. From germline, CDR1 is SGHRS and CDR2 YFSETQ.

The CDR3 protein is CASSLTQGFSGYTF. The DNA of the CDR3 is TGTGCCAGCAGCTTAACGCAGGGGTTTTCTGGCTACACCTTC. This chain joins TRBV7-9 and TRBJ1-2; a weak D match, TRBD1 (6 bases). The V end lost 2 bases, the J end lost 7 bases, and 14 bases lay between the germline ends. The CDR3 is 14 residues long. CDR1 and CDR2 from the germline V gene are SEHNR and FQNEAQ (reference sequence).

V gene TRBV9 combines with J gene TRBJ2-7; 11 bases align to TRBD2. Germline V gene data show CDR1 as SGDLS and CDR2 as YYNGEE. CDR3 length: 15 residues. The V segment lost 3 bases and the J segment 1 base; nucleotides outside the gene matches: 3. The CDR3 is CASSAGTSGSYEQYF. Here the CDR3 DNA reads TGTGCCAGCAGCGCCGGGACTAGCGGATCCTACGAGCAGTACTTC.

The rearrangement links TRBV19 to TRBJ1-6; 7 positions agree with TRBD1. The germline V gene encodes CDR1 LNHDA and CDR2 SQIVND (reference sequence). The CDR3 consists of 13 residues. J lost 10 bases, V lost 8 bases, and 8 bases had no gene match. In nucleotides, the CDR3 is TGTGCCAGTCAACAGGGGTATTCATCACCCCTCCACTTT. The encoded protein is CASQQGYSSPLHF. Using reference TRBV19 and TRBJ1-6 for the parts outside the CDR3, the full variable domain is DGGITQSPKYLFRKEGQNVTLSCEQNLNHDAMYWYRQDPGQGLRLIYYSQIVNDFQKGDIAEGYSVSREKKESFPLTVTSAQKNPTAFYLCASQQGYSSPLHFGNGTRLTVT.

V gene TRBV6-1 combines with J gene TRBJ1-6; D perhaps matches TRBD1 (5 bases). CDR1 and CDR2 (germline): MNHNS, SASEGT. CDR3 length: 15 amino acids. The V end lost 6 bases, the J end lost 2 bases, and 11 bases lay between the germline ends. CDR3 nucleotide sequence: TGTGCCAGCAGAAGAACAGGCACCTATAATTCACCCCTCCACTTT. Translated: CASRRTGTYNSPLHF.

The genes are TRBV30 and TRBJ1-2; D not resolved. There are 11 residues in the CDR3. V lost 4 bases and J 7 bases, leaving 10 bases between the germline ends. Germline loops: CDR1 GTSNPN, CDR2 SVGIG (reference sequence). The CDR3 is CAWTEGGGYTF. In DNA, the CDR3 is TGTGCCTGGACGGAAGGAGGTGGCTACACCTTC.

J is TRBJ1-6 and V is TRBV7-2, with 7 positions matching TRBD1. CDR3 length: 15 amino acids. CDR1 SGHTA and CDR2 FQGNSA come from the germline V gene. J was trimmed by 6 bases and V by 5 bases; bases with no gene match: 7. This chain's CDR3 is CASSPSTGVNSPLHF. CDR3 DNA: TGTGCCAGCAGCCCAAGTACAGGGGTTAATTCACCCCTCCACTTT.

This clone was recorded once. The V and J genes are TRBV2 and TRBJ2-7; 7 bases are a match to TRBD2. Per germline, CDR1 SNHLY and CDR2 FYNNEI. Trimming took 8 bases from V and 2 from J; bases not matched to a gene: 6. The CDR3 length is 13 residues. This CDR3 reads CASRMGGTYEQYF. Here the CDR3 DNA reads TGTGCCAGCCGAATGGGGGGGACCTACGAGCAGTACTTC.

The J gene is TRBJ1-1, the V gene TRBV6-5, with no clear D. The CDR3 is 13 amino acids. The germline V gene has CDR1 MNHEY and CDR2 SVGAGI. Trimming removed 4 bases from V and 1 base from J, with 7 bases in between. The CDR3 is CASSSRQNTEAFF. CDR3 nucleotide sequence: TGTGCCAGCAGTTCACGACAGAACACTGAAGCTTTCTTT.

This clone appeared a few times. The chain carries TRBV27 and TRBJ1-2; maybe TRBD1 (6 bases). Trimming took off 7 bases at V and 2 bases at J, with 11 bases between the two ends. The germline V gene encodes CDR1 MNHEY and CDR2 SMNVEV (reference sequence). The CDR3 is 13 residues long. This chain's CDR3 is CASTGHTNYGYTF. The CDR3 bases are TGTGCCAGCACGGGACATACCAACTATGGCTACACCTTC.

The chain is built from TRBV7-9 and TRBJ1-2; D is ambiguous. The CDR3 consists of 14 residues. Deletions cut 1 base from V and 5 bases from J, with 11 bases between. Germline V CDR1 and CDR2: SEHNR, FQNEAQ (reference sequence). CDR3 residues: CASSLDPELYGYTF. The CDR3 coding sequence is TGTGCCAGCAGCTTAGATCCGGAGCTTTATGGCTACACCTTC.

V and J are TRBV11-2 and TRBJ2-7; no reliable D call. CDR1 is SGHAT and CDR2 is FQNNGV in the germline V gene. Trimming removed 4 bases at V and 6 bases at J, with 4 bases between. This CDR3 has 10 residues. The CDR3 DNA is TGTGCCAGCAGCTCGGGCGAGCAGTACTTC. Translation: CASSSGEQYF.